The following is a T cell receptor beta chain sequence with its context. The data derive from a study of CD8 T cells in Susac syndrome. The ends were cut back, 11 bases at V and 1 base at J, with 24 bases in the middle. The CDR3 sequence is 18 residues long. Germline CDR1 MNHEY, CDR2 SVGEGT. Random hexamers were used to reverse transcribe the RNA input (0.5 to 1 ug). TCRdb re-analysed the immunoSEQ multiplex PCR reads in MiXCR, keeping a single row per CDR3 protein. The table includes approximately 120,000 distinct CDR3 sequences, around 94% detected once. The chain uses TRBV6-2 or TRBV6-3 and TRBJ2-6, with D possibly matching TRBD1 (6 bases). The specimen was CD4+ T cells from PBMCs. This TCR derives from a human donor in good health. This CDR3 is CAGSTAAGQSSGANVLTF. CDR3 DNA sequence: TGTGCCGGAAGCACGGCGGCCGGACAGTCTTCTGGGGCCAACGTCCTGACTTTC.